A single sample is the source of the 21 T cell receptor beta chains below, sequenced in a study of shared clonotypes between healthy human individuals. TCRdb's copy holds only in-frame clones and misses some; the assay was immunoSEQ multiplex PCR. The profile shows approximately 340,000 clones, over 65% of them singletons. Sample: memory CD4+ T cells sorted from blood. As to subset: CD45RA-negative fraction. All receptors come from a man younger than 40 in good health.

The chain employs TRBV9 and TRBJ1-2; 7 bases are a match to TRBD1. Unmatched junction bases numbered 11, after V lost 4 bases and J lost 8 bases. This CDR3 has 14 amino acids. Germline V gene data show CDR1 as SGDLS and CDR2 as YYNGEE. Written as DNA, the CDR3 is TGTGCCAGCAGCACGGCAACAGGGGACCGGGGCTACACCTTC. It specifies CASSTATGDRGYTF.

V is TRBV9 and J is TRBJ2-7; D might be TRBD1 (5 bases). V shed 2 bases and J shed 0 bases, with 12 bases lying between them. Germline V gene sequence: CDR1 SGDLS, CDR2 YYNGEE. The CDR3 runs to 15 residues. The CDR3 loop reads CASSVQGLSSYEQYF. The CDR3 nucleotides read TGTGCCAGCAGCGTGCAGGGCTTAAGCTCCTACGAGCAGTACTTC.

The V gene is TRBV29-1, the J gene TRBJ2-2; 7 positions agree with TRBD2. V lost 7 bases, J lost 6 bases, and 11 bases stayed unmatched. Per germline, CDR1 SQVTM and CDR2 ANQGSEA. The CDR3 totals 14 residues. CDR3 sequence: CSASRGSGAGELFF. The DNA of the CDR3 is TGCAGCGCAAGTCGCGGGAGTGGGGCCGGGGAGCTGTTTTTT.

The chain employs TRBV19 and TRBJ2-3; unclear D gene. The CDR3 has 14 residues. The V gene's germline CDR1 is LNHDA and CDR2 SQIVND (reference sequence). V was cut by 5 bases and J by 0 bases, with 9 bases left in between. CDR3 residues: CASSDDRSTDTQYF. CDR3 nucleotide sequence: TGTGCCAGTAGTGATGACCGAAGCACAGATACGCAGTATTTT.

This rearrangement joins TRBV4-1 to TRBJ1-1; 7 nucleotides agree with TRBD1. The CDR3 loop spans 15 amino acids. Trimming removed 4 bases from V and 1 base from J; junction bases left unmatched: 6. Germline V lookup: CDR1 MGHRA, CDR2 YSYEKL. The CDR3 sequence is CASSRATGRNTEAFF. The CDR3 coding sequence is TGCGCCAGCAGCCGAGCGACAGGGAGGAACACTGAAGCTTTCTTT.

This chain joins TRBV27 and TRBJ2-7; 11 bases match TRBD2. Germline V gene sequence: CDR1 MNHEY, CDR2 SMNVEV (reference sequence). V trimming: 6 bases; J trimming: 3 bases; junction bases outside the gene matches: 4. The CDR3 loop spans 14 amino acids. This CDR3 reads CASSRLAGSYEQYF. The CDR3, as DNA: TGTGCCAGCAGCAGACTAGCGGGAAGCTACGAGCAGTACTTC.

This clone was found many times. The chain uses TRBV5-1 and TRBJ2-5, with D maybe TRBD1 (6 bases). The CDR3 is 15 amino acids. Germline CDR1 and CDR2: SGHRS and YFSETQ. Deletions cut 0 bases from V and 2 bases from J, with 11 bases between. The CDR3 DNA follows: TGCGCCAGCAGCTTGGAAGGGGGTACTCAAGAGACCCAGTACTTC. Translating gives CASSLEGGTQETQYF.

The rearrangement links TRBV5-6 to TRBJ1-1; perhaps TRBD1 as D (5 bases). Germline CDR1 and CDR2: SGHDT and YYEEEE. V lost 3 bases to trimming and J lost 1 base, with 10 bases between them. The CDR3 runs to 14 residues. DNA of the CDR3: TGTGCCAGCAGCTCGGGACGTAAGAACACTGAAGCTTTCTTT. It encodes CASSSGRKNTEAFF.

The genes are TRBV5-4 and TRBJ2-7; 9 bases match TRBD1. Trimming cost V 4 bases and J 0 bases; bases outside gene matches: 5. The CDR3 extends over 15 amino acids. CDR1 SGHNT and CDR2 YYREEE come from the germline V gene (reference sequence). The DNA of the CDR3 is TGTGCCAGCAGCCTAATGACAGGGGGCTCCTACGAGCAGTACTTC. Amino acid sequence: CASSLMTGGSYEQYF.

The chain employs TRBV11-3 and TRBJ2-3, with 7 nucleotides matching TRBD1. The CDR3 loop spans 13 amino acids. The V gene end was trimmed by 3 bases and the J gene end by 4 bases; junction bases not matched to a gene: 1. In germline, CDR1 is SGHNT, CDR2 YENEEA. This CDR3 reads CASSFQGADTQYF. The DNA for the CDR3 is TGTGCCAGCAGCTTCCAGGGGGCAGATACGCAGTATTTT.

The chain employs TRBV11-2 and TRBJ2-3; D is undetermined. Germline-derived CDR1 and CDR2 are SGHAT and FQNNGV. The V gene lost 5 bases and the J gene lost 0 bases, with 15 bases spanning the gap. The length of the CDR3 is 16 residues. DNA for the CDR3: TGTGCCAGCAGCCACGGTTTGGGTTTTAGCACAGATACGCAGTATTTT. This codes for CASSHGLGFSTDTQYF.

The chain carries TRBV7-9 and TRBJ2-2, with 7 bases matching TRBD2. Unmatched junction bases numbered 6, after V lost 2 bases and J lost 6 bases. The CDR3 has 15 residues. CDR1 SEHNR and CDR2 FQNEAQ come from the germline V gene (reference sequence). CDR3 residues: CASSLRGEVAGELFF. DNA of the CDR3: TGTGCCAGCAGCTTACGGGGGGAAGTGGCCGGGGAGCTGTTTTTT.

CDR3 sequence: CASSPSGTETQYF. The CDR3 region has the DNA TGCGCCAGCAGCCCCTCGGGTACCGAGACCCAGTACTTC. This rearrangement joins TRBV5-1 to TRBJ2-5, with D uncertain. The CDR3 length is 13 residues. CDR1 is SGHRS, CDR2 YFSETQ, per germline. V lost 4 bases to trimming and J lost 5 bases, with 12 bases between them.

A note on this clone: Other nucleotide sequences in the sample specify the same CDR3. This sequence joins TRBV14 and TRBJ2-5, with a tentative D call TRBD1 (6 bases). The CDR3 consists of 14 residues. Germline V lookup: CDR1 SGHDN, CDR2 FVKESK. V lost 1 base, J lost 4 bases, and 10 bases lay in between. The CDR3 nucleotides read TGTGCCAGCAGCCAAGGCGCAGGGGCAGAGACCCAGTACTTC. This translates into CASSQGAGAETQYF. The complete variable domain, with remaining parts taken from reference TRBV14 and TRBJ2-5, reads EAGVTQFPSHSVIEKGQTVTLRCDPISGHDNLYWYRRVMGKEIKFLLHFVKESKQDESGMPNNRFLAERTGGTYSTLKVQPAELEDSGVYFCASSQGAGAETQYFGPGTRLLVL.

The CDR3 DNA reads TGTGCCAGCAGTCTTAGGGGGAAAGGGGACACTGAAGCTTTCTTT. Protein sequence: CASSLRGKGDTEAFF. The chain couples TRBV27 to TRBJ1-1, with TRBD1 as a possible D gene (6 bases). Deletions cut 5 bases from V and 3 bases from J, with 16 bases between. The CDR3 runs 15 residues. Germline V gene lookup returns CDR1 MNHEY and CDR2 SMNVEV (reference sequence).

In the case of this clone: Sequence at one end of the junction differs from germline and may be a read error. The rearrangement joins TRBV27 to TRBJ2-1, with 10 nucleotides matching TRBD2. The V gene's germline CDR1 is MNHEY and CDR2 SMNVEV (reference sequence). This CDR3 spans 16 amino acids. The CDR3 bases are TGTGCCAGCCGTTTGGGTGGACTAGCGGCACACAATGAGCAGTTCTTC. It translates to CASRLGGLAAHNEQFF.

The rearrangement uses TRBV19 and TRBJ2-5; 8 bases agree with TRBD1. The CDR3 is 13 residues long. Germline assignment: CDR1 LNHDA and CDR2 SQIVND (reference sequence). The ends lost 6 bases at V and 2 bases at J; junction bases unmatched: 2. The CDR3 DNA follows: TGTGCCAGTAGGGGACAGGCACAAGAGACCCAGTACTTC. Amino acids: CASRGQAQETQYF.

This clone was found a few times. J is TRBJ1-6 and V is TRBV5-1, with a tentative D call TRBD1 (5 bases). The CDR3 contains 16 residues. V shed 0 bases and J shed 5 bases, with 12 bases lying between them. CDR1 is SGHRS and CDR2 is YFSETQ in the germline V gene. CDR3 DNA sequence: TGCGCCAGCAGCTTGGCTCAGGGCACCGATAATTCACCCCTCCACTTT. It is translated as CASSLAQGTDNSPLHF.

The rearrangement uses TRBV7-9 and TRBJ2-3; D call uncertain. This CDR3 has 12 residues. Germline loops: CDR1 SEHNR, CDR2 FQNEAQ (reference sequence). Trimming removed 1 base from V and 10 bases from J, with 9 bases in between. The CDR3 sequence is CASSLEAGSQYF. The CDR3 nucleotides read TGTGCCAGCAGCTTAGAAGCAGGTTCGCAGTATTTT.

This clone was observed a single time. This chain joins TRBV2 and TRBJ2-5; 7 bases fit TRBD1. Germline-derived CDR1 and CDR2 are SNHLY and FYNNEI. The V segment lost 10 bases and the J segment 2 bases; nucleotides outside the gene matches: 7. There are 13 residues in the CDR3. The CDR3 protein is CATKGGRQETQYF. In nucleotides, the CDR3 is TGTGCCACCAAAGGGGGCAGGCAAGAGACCCAGTACTTC.

This CDR3 is CASRRSTRTKQYF. The CDR3 coding sequence is TGTGCCAGTAGACGTTCTACTCGGACTAAGCAGTACTTC. V usage is TRBV19 and J usage is TRBJ2-5; D might be TRBD2 (6 bases). V was cut by 6 bases and J by 11 bases, with 19 bases left in between. Germline V CDR1 and CDR2: LNHDA, SQIVND (reference sequence). The CDR3 has 13 amino acids.